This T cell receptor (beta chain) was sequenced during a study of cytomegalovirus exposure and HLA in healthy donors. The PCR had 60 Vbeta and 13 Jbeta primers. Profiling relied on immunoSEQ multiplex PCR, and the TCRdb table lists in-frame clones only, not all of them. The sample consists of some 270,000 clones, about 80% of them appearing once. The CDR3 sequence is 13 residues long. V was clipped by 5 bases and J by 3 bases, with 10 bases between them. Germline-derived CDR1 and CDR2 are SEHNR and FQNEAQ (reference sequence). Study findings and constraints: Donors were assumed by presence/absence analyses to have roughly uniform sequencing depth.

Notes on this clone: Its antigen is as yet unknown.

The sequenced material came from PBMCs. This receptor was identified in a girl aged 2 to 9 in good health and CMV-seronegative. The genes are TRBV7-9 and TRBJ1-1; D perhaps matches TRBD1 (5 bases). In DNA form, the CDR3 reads TGTGCCAGCAGCGATACGGGGGACACTGAAGCTTTCTTT. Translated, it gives CASSDTGDTEAFF.